A selection of T cell receptor beta chains follows, all from one sample in a study of cytomegalovirus exposure and HLA in healthy donors. The table came from immunoSEQ multiplex PCR; TCRdb's copy has only in-frame clones and leaves some out. Of some 120,000 clones in the sample, 74% are singletons; the top ten hold about 2%. Sequencing input: PBMCs. The receptors originated from a human donor in good health. CDR3s include the opening cysteine and the closing phenylalanine or tryptophan. A D gene is named only where the DNA matches it firmly. Size tells how often a clone was seen (once, few, many) or the class of an expanded clone, and some rows leave it out.

>-|TRBD2|TRBV7-9|TRBJ2-1
TGTGCCAGCAGCCCAAGAAACCGGGACTACAACTACAATGAGCAGTTCTTC
CASSPRNRDYNYNEQFF
>few|-|TRBV13|TRBJ2-1
TGTGCCAGCAGCTTAGGCGACCGGGAGAGCGGACAGTTCTTC
CASSLGDRESGQFF
>-|-|TRBV6-1|TRBJ1-5
TGTGCCAGCAGCGGACAGACCTATCAGCCCCAGCATTTT
CASSGQTYQPQHF
>-|-|TRBV29-1|TRBJ2-1
TGCAGCGTTGAAGATCCAGGGGTTACGTTCTTC
CSVEDPGVTFF
>once|TRBD1|TRBV10-2|TRBJ1-2
TGCGCCAGCACTATTGGGCCGACAGGGGTGTCTTCGCGAGGCTACACCTTC
CASTIGPTGVSSRGYTF
>-|TRBD1|TRBV28|TRBJ1-5
TGTGCCAGCAGTTTTCAGGGGGCGAGCAATCAGCCCCAGCATTTT
CASSFQGASNQPQHF
>-|TRBD1|TRBV12-5|TRBJ2-3
TGTGCTAGTGGTAATGGACAGGTCACAGATACGCAGTATTTT
CASGNGQVTDTQYF
>-|-|TRBV19|TRBJ1-5
TGTGCCAGCACCGGGGGGGGGATCAATCAGCCCCAGCATTTT
CASTGGGINQPQHF
>-|-|TRBV28|TRBJ1-1
TGTGCCAGCACCCCGGGGGACACTGAAGCTTTCTTT
CASTPGDTEAFF
>once|-|TRBV5-6|TRBJ2-5
TGTGCCAGCAGCATCTTACGGGGGACCCTCGGAGAGACCCAGTACTTC
CASSILRGTLGETQYF
>-|-|TRBV7-9|TRBJ1-2
TGTGCCAGCAGCTTAGTCAGGGCTAACTATGGCTACACCTTC
CASSLVRANYGYTF
>-|-|TRBV29-1|TRBJ2-1
TGCAGCGCCGACTTTTACAATGAGCAGTTCTTC
CSADFYNEQFF
>-|TRBD1|TRBV5-1|TRBJ2-1
TGCGCCAGCAGGACTGAGGGGGCCGGGAATGAGCAGTTCTTC
CASRTEGAGNEQFF
>-|-|TRBV9|TRBJ1-1
TGTGCCAGCAGCGTAGGTCCAGGGGAAGGCGCTGAAGCTTTCTTT
CASSVGPGEGAEAFF
>-|-|TRBV7-2|TRBJ1-4
TGTGCCAGCAGCTCCGTGGGCACAACTAATGAAAAACTGTTTTTT
CASSSVGTTNEKLFF
>-|TRBD1|TRBV9|TRBJ1-3
TGTGCCAGCAGCGCTCCGACAGGGGCGATCTCTGGAAACACCATATATTTT
CASSAPTGAISGNTIYF
>-|TRBD2|TRBV6-6|TRBJ2-7
TGTGCCACGTACCCACTAGCGGGCGCTAGCTCCTACGAGCAGTACTTC
CATYPLAGASSYEQYF
>-|-|TRBV5-4|TRBJ1-3
TGTGCCAGCAGCTATGGACAGGGAAACACCATATATTTT
CASSYGQGNTIYF
>-|TRBD1|TRBV5-1|TRBJ1-1
TGCGCCAGCAGCCAGGGGGTGAACACTGAAGCTTTCTTT
CASSQGVNTEAFF
>-|-|TRBV30|TRBJ1-1
TGTGCCTGGAGTGTAGTACGGGTGGAAGCTTTCTTT
CAWSVVRVEAFF
>-|-|TRBV6-5|TRBJ1-3
TGTGCCAGCAGCTCAGTTGGAAACACCATATATTTT
CASSSVGNTIYF
>-|TRBD1|TRBV5-1|TRBJ1-4
TGCGCCAGCAGCACATCCGGGACAGGTCGTGAAAAACTGTTTTTT
CASSTSGTGREKLFF
>few|-|TRBV14|TRBJ2-3
TGTGCCAGCAGCCAAGACCGGGGGGCCTGGGGGGGCAAGCGAGATACGCAGTATTTT
CASSQDRGAWGGKRDTQYF
>-|-|TRBV9|TRBJ1-1
TGTGCCAGCAGCGTAGACTTGAACACTGAAGCTTTCTTT
CASSVDLNTEAFF
>-|-|TRBV28|TRBJ1-2
TGTGCCAGCGCGGGGCGTGTGGGGGGCTACACCTTC
CASAGRVGGYTF
>few|TRBD1|TRBV9|TRBJ1-2
TGTGCCAGCAGCCCCGCAGGACAGGGTACCTATGGCTACACCTTC
CASSPAGQGTYGYTF
>-|-|TRBV9|TRBJ1-1
TGTGCCAGCAGCCCTCGGGGGGGCACTGAAGCTTTCTTT
CASSPRGGTEAFF
>-|-|TRBV29-1|TRBJ2-5
TGCAGCGTTCAGACTAGGAGAGAGACCCAGTACTTC
CSVQTRRETQYF
>once|-|TRBV6-5|TRBJ2-5
TGTGCCAGCAGTTACCTTGGGGGCGGGGAGACCCAGTACTTC
CASSYLGGGETQYF
>-|TRBD1|TRBV29-1|TRBJ2-5
TGCAGCGTGGAGACAGGGCGGACCCAGTACTTC
CSVETGRTQYF
>few|-|TRBV7-8|TRBJ2-1
TGTGCCAGCAGCTTAAGTTGGGTCAGGGCATACAATGAGCAGTTCTTC
CASSLSWVRAYNEQFF
>few|TRBD2|TRBV6-1|TRBJ2-1
TGTGCCAGCGTGTTATTAGCGGGGAACAGGAATGAGCAGTTCTTC
CASVLLAGNRNEQFF
>-|-|TRBV6-6|TRBJ1-5
TGTGCCAGCGGTTCGGGTAAGAATAGCAATCAGCCCCAGCATTTT
CASGSGKNSNQPQHF
>-|-|TRBV5-5|TRBJ2-7
TGTGCCAGCAGCTTGACAGGGTCCTACGAGCAGTACTTC
CASSLTGSYEQYF
>-|TRBD1|TRBV5-1|TRBJ2-3
TGCGCCAGCAGCTTGGGGGAGACAGGGTTTACAGATACGCAGTATTTT
CASSLGETGFTDTQYF
>few|-|TRBV28|TRBJ1-1
TGTGCCAGCAGTTTACCTGCAGGATATAACACTGAAGCTTTCTTT
CASSLPAGYNTEAFF
>-|-|TRBV5-1|TRBJ1-3
TGCGCCAGCAGCTTGGGGACAGTTGGAAACACCATATATTTT
CASSLGTVGNTIYF
>once|-|TRBV19|TRBJ1-6
TGTGCCAGTACACCGAGGGATAATTCACCCCTCCACTTT
CASTPRDNSPLHF
>-|-|TRBV6-6|TRBJ2-3
TGTGCCAGCAGCCAGTCCCATAGCACAGATACGCAGTATTTT
CASSQSHSTDTQYF
>once|TRBD2|TRBV19|TRBJ2-1
TGTGCCAGTAGTAGACTAGCGGGGAGCTCCTACAATGAGCAGTTCTTC
CASSRLAGSSYNEQFF
>few|-|TRBV28|TRBJ1-2
TGTGCCGTGACAGCAGGAGTCAGCCGGGCCGGCTACACCTTC
CAVTAGVSRAGYTF
>-|TRBD2|TRBV9|TRBJ2-5
TGTGCCAGCAGCGTAGCGTCTAGCGGGGTAGAGACCCAGTACTTC
CASSVASSGVETQYF
>-|-|TRBV13|TRBJ2-7
TGTGCCAGCAGCTTAGGACAGTCCCTAACCTACGAGCAGTACTTC
CASSLGQSLTYEQYF
>-|TRBD2|TRBV6-1|TRBJ2-3
TGTGCCAGCAGGATTAGCGGGGGACGCACAGATACGCAGTATTTT
CASRISGGRTDTQYF
>-|-|TRBV19|TRBJ2-1
TGTGCCAGTAGGGTGTGGCAGGGCACCTACAATGAGCAGTTCTTC
CASRVWQGTYNEQFF
>-|TRBD1|TRBV7-2|TRBJ2-7
TGTGCCAGCAGCTTGAGACAGGGGATGAACTACGAGCAGTACTTC
CASSLRQGMNYEQYF
>-|-|TRBV27|TRBJ1-1
TGTGCCAGCAACCCCAACAGGGTGAACACTGAAGCTTTCTTT
CASNPNRVNTEAFF
>-|-|TRBV19|TRBJ1-4
TGTGCCAGTAGTATAAGACAGGCGAACGTGGAAAAACTGTTTTTT
CASSIRQANVEKLFF
>once|-|TRBV5-1|TRBJ2-1
TGCGCCAGCAGCAACAGCTCCTACAATGAGCAGTTCTTC
CASSNSSYNEQFF
>-|-|TRBV27|TRBJ2-7
TGTGCCAGCAGACGTGCCCTGGCCCCCTCCTACGAGCAGTACTTC
CASRRALAPSYEQYF
>-|TRBD2|TRBV5-4|TRBJ2-1
TGTGCCAGCAGCCCTTCCGGGGGGGTAGCGGGGTACAATGAGCAGTTCTTC
CASSPSGGVAGYNEQFF
>-|TRBD1|TRBV19|TRBJ2-1
TGTGCCAGTAGTAACCCGGGACAGGGTAAAGGTGCTGAGCAGTTCTTC
CASSNPGQGKGAEQFF
>once|-|TRBV7-9|TRBJ1-4
TGTGCCAGCAGCCTGTGGACAGAAGCTGAAAAACTGTTTTTT
CASSLWTEAEKLFF
>few|TRBD1|TRBV5-1|TRBJ2-3
TGCGCCAGCAGCCCTAGACAGGGGGTGGGGGATACGCAGTATTTT
CASSPRQGVGDTQYF
>-|TRBD1|TRBV7-9|TRBJ1-1
TGTGCCAGCAGCTTAGGATTGACCCGGGACAGGGCCGCATTGGACGCTTTCTTT
CASSLGLTRDRAALDAFF
>-|TRBD1|TRBV6-4|TRBJ2-2
TGTGCCAGCAAGGGACAGCCTAACACCGGGGAGCTGTTTTTT
CASKGQPNTGELFF